The T cell receptor (beta chain) under discussion was sequenced for a study of control samples from healthy donors and cancer patients. V was pared by 4 bases and J by 8 bases, with 19 bases of the junction left unmatched. The CDR3 loop spans 18 amino acids. Germline V gives CDR1 LGHDT, CDR2 YNNKEL (reference sequence). The assay was immunoSEQ multiplex PCR, and TCRdb's table has in-frame clones only and misses some. The profile shows fewer than 200,000 clones, 85% to 95% of them singletons. This TCR was sampled from a woman aged 60 to 75 in good health. Sequenced sample: blood. This rearrangement joins TRBV3-1 (or the pseudogene TRBV3-2) to TRBJ1-1, with TRBD1 identical over 10 bases. CDR3: CASSLTPGQGTTKGEAFF. DNA of the CDR3: TGTGCCAGCAGCCTAACCCCGGGACAGGGGACCACCAAGGGGGAAGCTTTCTTT.